The 12 T cell receptor beta chains presented below share a single source sample, sequenced in a study of blood T cell repertoires in COVID-19. Clones were read by immunoSEQ multiplex PCR, and TCRdb kept only the in-frame ones, dropping some. The sample lists about 70,000 clones, 65% to 90% occurring once. The specimen sequenced was peripheral blood. Every receptor here comes from a woman aged 60-70 years with acute or convalescent COVID-19.

The genes are TRBV4-1 and TRBJ1-1; 11 bases line up with TRBD1. Germline V CDR1 and CDR2: MGHRA, YSYEKL. J gave up 0 bases and V 2 bases, and 8 bases lay outside the gene matches. This CDR3 comprises 18 residues. CDR3 sequence: CASSQLPGQGDMNTEAFF. For the CDR3, the DNA is TGCGCCAGCAGCCAACTACCGGGACAGGGGGACATGAACACTGAAGCTTTCTTT.

J is TRBJ1-2 and V is TRBV9; TRBD1 is a possible D gene (5 bases). Germline loops: CDR1 SGDLS, CDR2 YYNGEE. CDR3 length: 13 residues. Trimming removed 4 bases from V and 1 base from J, with 8 bases in between. The CDR3 region has the DNA TGTGCCAGCAGCCGAGACAGTAACTATGGCTACACCTTC. This translates into CASSRDSNYGYTF.

The chain carries TRBV5-6 and TRBJ2-7; 7 bases are shared with TRBD1. V was clipped by 2 bases and J by 5 bases; unmatched bases: 10. This CDR3 is built from 15 residues. Germline CDR1 is SGHDT and CDR2 is YYEEEE. This CDR3 is CASSFRTTGTHEQYF. The CDR3 region has the DNA TGTGCCAGCAGCTTCCGGACGACAGGGACCCACGAGCAGTACTTC.

The chain couples TRBV6-6 to TRBJ1-2; weak D call: TRBD1 (6 bases). The length of the CDR3 is 16 residues. V shed 0 bases and J shed 3 bases, with 14 bases lying between them. From germline, CDR1 is MNHNY and CDR2 SVGAGI (reference sequence). CDR3: CASSYSDRLTDYGYTF. Here the CDR3 DNA reads TGTGCCAGCAGTTACTCGGACAGACTCACGGACTATGGCTACACCTTC.

The chain couples TRBV3-1 (or the pseudogene TRBV3-2) to TRBJ1-1; 8 bases match TRBD1. Trimming at V came to 3 bases and at J to 5 bases, leaving 5 bases not matched to a gene. Germline V CDR1 and CDR2: LGHDT, YNNKEL (reference sequence). This CDR3 spans 14 amino acids. The CDR3 region is CASSQLTGETEAFF. In nucleotides, the CDR3 is TGTGCCAGCAGCCAGTTGACAGGGGAAACTGAAGCTTTCTTT.

This clone has only a few counts. The chain has TRBV23-1 and TRBJ2-1; TRBD1 matches 10 bases. Being an ORF, TRBV23-1 has a function that is uncertain. This CDR3 has 15 residues. V dropped 6 bases and J dropped 7; count of bases not matched to a gene: 9. The CDR3 is CASSPRQGASNEQFF. CDR3 coding DNA: TGCGCCAGCAGCCCTAGACAGGGGGCCAGTAATGAGCAGTTCTTC.

The V and J genes are TRBV6-6 and TRBJ2-1; 7 bases map to TRBD1. The CDR3 has 15 amino acids. Per germline, CDR1 MNHNY and CDR2 SVGAGI (reference sequence). J lost 4 bases, V lost 6 bases, and 9 bases had no gene match. The CDR3, as DNA: TGTGCCAGCAGCCGGGGACAGTCCGGGTACAATGAGCAGTTCTTC. This sequence encodes CASSRGQSGYNEQFF.

The chain has TRBV5-4 and TRBJ2-5; 7 bases are a match to TRBD2. CDR1 SGHNT and CDR2 YYREEE come from the germline V gene (reference sequence). The J segment lost 2 bases and the V segment lost 0 bases, leaving 7 bases of the junction unmatched. This CDR3 comprises 16 residues. As DNA, the CDR3 is TGTGCCAGCAGCTTGGGCGCCGCTAGCGGACAAGAGACCCAGTACTTC. Protein: CASSLGAASGQETQYF.

The CDR3 region is CASSLGHGGHQPQHF. DNA of the CDR3: TGCGCCAGCAGCTTGGGCCACGGGGGTCATCAGCCCCAGCATTTT. The chain links TRBV5-1 to TRBJ1-5, with D possibly being TRBD1 (5 bases). V was cut by 0 bases and J by 5 bases, with 12 bases left in between. The CDR3 is made up of 15 amino acids. The V gene's germline CDR1 is SGHRS and CDR2 YFSETQ. Together with reference TRBV5-1 and TRBJ1-5, the CDR3 gives the full variable domain: KAGVTQTPRYLIKTRGQQVTLSCSPISGHRSVSWYQQTPGQGLQFLFEYFSETQRNKGNFPGRFSGRQFSNSRSEMNVSTLELGDSALYLCASSLGHGGHQPQHFGDGTRLSIL.

The J gene is TRBJ2-5, the V gene TRBV2, with D tentatively TRBD1 (5 bases). Trimming removed 6 bases from V and 5 bases from J, with 13 bases in between. Germline CDR1 reads SNHLY; CDR2 reads FYNNEI. The CDR3 has 13 amino acids. The CDR3: CASRAGRMETQYF. The CDR3 DNA reads TGTGCCAGCAGGGCAGGGCGTATGGAGACCCAGTACTTC. The full variable domain, completed using reference TRBV2 and TRBJ2-5, is EPEVTQTPSHQVTQMGQEVILRCVPISNHLYFYWYRQILGQKVEFLVSFYNNEISEKSEIFDDQFSVERPDGSNFTLKIRSTKLEDSAMYFCASRAGRMETQYFGPGTRLLVL.

This chain uses TRBV2 with TRBJ1-6; D gene unclear. This CDR3 has 12 residues. Germline CDR1 and CDR2: SNHLY and FYNNEI. V lost 6 bases to trimming and J lost 13 bases, with 13 bases between them. CDR3 nucleotide sequence: TGTGCCAGCAGGATTGAAGTCGGGCCCCTCCACTTT. This sequence encodes CASRIEVGPLHF.

The J gene is TRBJ2-1, the V gene TRBV5-1; 7 positions agree with TRBD1. Germline values: CDR1 SGHRS, CDR2 YFSETQ. The trim removed 4 bases at V and 4 bases at J, leaving 8 bases unmatched. The CDR3 loop spans 15 amino acids. CDR3 residues: CASSHTGEKYNEQFF. The CDR3 DNA is TGCGCCAGCAGCCATACAGGGGAAAAATACAATGAGCAGTTCTTC.